The 20 T cell receptor beta chains below all came from one sample that was sequenced in a study of T cell changes during pregnancy in multiple sclerosis. Assay: immunoSEQ multiplex PCR; the TCRdb copy retains only in-frame clones and omits some. The repertoire has around 80,000 clones, about 95% of them found once; the top ten carry about 1%. Here the sequenced sample was peripheral blood, taken in the second trimester of pregnancy. The receptor source for this set is a female donor with multiple sclerosis, enrolled in a pregnancy study.

The rearrangement links TRBV9 to TRBJ2-7; 9 positions agree with TRBD2. The germline CDR1 and CDR2 sequences are SGDLS and YYNGEE. J lost 6 bases, V lost 0 bases, and 7 bases had no gene match. The CDR3 runs 15 residues. Written as DNA, the CDR3 is TGTGCCAGCAGCGTAGAGCTAGCGGGACTCGGCGAGCAGTACTTC. As protein: CASSVELAGLGEQYF. The full variable domain, in which reference TRBV9 and TRBJ2-7 provide the parts outside the CDR3, is DSGVTQTPKHLITATGQRVTLRCSPRSGDLSVYWYQQSLDQGLQFLIQYYNGEERAKGNILERFSAQQFPDLHSELNLSSLELGDSALYFCASSVELAGLGEQYFGPGTRLTVT.

This chain joins TRBV30 and TRBJ2-7; 7 bases are a match to TRBD1. The CDR3 is 14 residues long. CDR1 is GTSNPN and CDR2 is SVGIG in the germline V gene (reference sequence). V was pared by 1 base and J by 2 bases, with 5 bases of the junction left unmatched. The CDR3 sequence: CAWSAGQSPYEQYF. In nucleotides, the CDR3 is TGTGCCTGGAGTGCGGGACAGAGCCCCTACGAGCAGTACTTC.

This sequence joins TRBV6-5 and TRBJ2-5; maybe TRBD2 (5 bases). Trimming took off 7 bases at V and 4 bases at J, with 13 bases between the two ends. This CDR3 has 13 amino acids. Germline loops: CDR1 MNHEY, CDR2 SVGAGI. The CDR3 reads CASTRGEGETQYF. The CDR3 region has the DNA TGTGCCAGCACCCGAGGTGAGGGAGAGACCCAGTACTTC.

The rearrangement links TRBV12-5 to TRBJ2-7; 9 bases map to TRBD1. CDR1 is LGHNT and CDR2 is FRNRAP in the germline V gene. Germline trimming cut 7 bases from V and 4 bases from J; bases unmatched to any gene: 8. The CDR3 contains 14 residues. CDR3 loop: CASAEDRGPYEQYF. The CDR3 bases are TGTGCTAGTGCCGAGGACAGGGGCCCTTACGAGCAGTACTTC.

The genes are TRBV6-1 and TRBJ2-7; D unresolved. The CDR3 spans 11 residues. Trimming removed 10 bases at V and 2 bases at J, with 9 bases between. Germline assignment: CDR1 MNHNS and CDR2 SASEGT. CDR3 region: CAISNPYEQYF. Here the CDR3 DNA reads TGTGCCATTTCTAACCCCTACGAGCAGTACTTC.

The rearrangement links TRBV19 to TRBJ1-1, with a weak D call TRBD1 (6 bases). V was pared by 5 bases and J by 4 bases, with 8 bases between. CDR1 is LNHDA and CDR2 is SQIVND in the germline V gene (reference sequence). CDR3 length: 12 residues. CDR3: CASSQGGTEAFF. The CDR3 DNA sequence: TGTGCCAGTAGTCAAGGGGGCACTGAAGCTTTCTTT.

This sequence joins TRBV18 and TRBJ1-2, with 8 bases aligning to TRBD1. Germline V gene lookup returns CDR1 KGHSH and CDR2 LQKENI. Trimming took 4 bases from V and 3 from J; bases not matched to a gene: 1. The length of the CDR3 is 13 residues. In DNA form, the CDR3 reads TGTGCCAGCTCACAGGACAGGGACTATGGCTACACCTTC. Protein product: CASSQDRDYGYTF. Drawing the rest from reference TRBV18 and TRBJ1-2, the complete variable domain is NAGVMQNPRHLVRRRGQEARLRCSPMKGHSHVYWYRQLPEEGLKFMVYLQKENIIDESGMPKERFSAEFPKEGPSILRIQQVVRGDSAAYFCASSQDRDYGYTFGSGTRLTVV.

The chain recombines TRBV7-2 with TRBJ2-3; maybe TRBD2 (5 bases). CDR1 SGHTA and CDR2 FQGNSA come from the germline V gene. Trimming took 5 bases from V and 7 from J, leaving 19 bases between them. CDR3 length: 15 amino acids. CDR3 coding DNA: TGTGCCAGCAGCCCCCCTTCGGGGAGCGGTTATACGCAGTATTTT. Its translation: CASSPPSGSGYTQYF.

The CDR3 here is CASSTTGNQYEQYF. The CDR3 DNA reads as TGTGCCAGCAGTACGACAGGGAATCAGTACGAGCAGTACTTC. V gene TRBV6-6 combines with J gene TRBJ2-7, with 7 positions matching TRBD1. CDR3 length: 14 amino acids. Trimming cost V 5 bases and J 4 bases; bases outside gene matches: 8. CDR1 is MNHNY and CDR2 is SVGAGI in the germline V gene (reference sequence).

The chain couples TRBV10-3 to TRBJ2-5; 9 nucleotides line up with TRBD1. Germline V gene lookup returns CDR1 ENHRY and CDR2 SYGVKD. This CDR3 comprises 11 residues. J gave up 4 bases and V 9 bases, and 0 bases lay outside the gene matches. The chain's CDR3 is CAMGQGETQYF. CDR3 bases: TGTGCCATGGGACAGGGAGAGACCCAGTACTTC.

The chain has TRBV29-1 and TRBJ2-7, with 8 bases that match TRBD1. Germline values: CDR1 SQVTM, CDR2 ANQGSEA. J lost 3 bases, V lost 4 bases, and 5 bases had no gene match. CDR3 length equals 13 residues. The chain's CDR3 is CSVVGQGYYEQYF. DNA of the CDR3: TGCAGCGTTGTAGGACAGGGTTACTACGAGCAGTACTTC.

The chain employs TRBV27 and TRBJ2-5; perhaps TRBD2 as D (6 bases). CDR3 size: 14 residues. Germline V lookup: CDR1 MNHEY, CDR2 SMNVEV (reference sequence). The V and J ends lost 5 bases and 2 bases respectively, with 12 bases between them. The chain's CDR3 is CASSLVGLQETQYF. The DNA for the CDR3 is TGTGCCAGCAGTCTAGTGGGACTGCAAGAGACCCAGTACTTC.

This chain uses TRBV4-1 with TRBJ1-5; D remains unclear. This CDR3 spans 14 amino acids. Trimming left V 2 bases short and J 7 bases short, with 12 bases between. Germline V gene sequence: CDR1 MGHRA, CDR2 YSYEKL. CDR3 region: CASSQMRQLQPQHF. CDR3 DNA: TGCGCCAGCAGCCAAATGCGGCAGCTGCAGCCCCAGCATTTT.

This clone has a single count. This chain uses TRBV2 with TRBJ1-5; D possibly corresponds to TRBD1 (5 bases). V was clipped by 5 bases and J by 0 bases, with 11 bases between them. This CDR3 region has 15 residues. The V gene's germline CDR1 is SNHLY and CDR2 FYNNEI. The CDR3 nucleotides are TGTGCCAGCAGTTCGGGACTGTATAGCAATCAGCCCCAGCATTTT. It is translated as CASSSGLYSNQPQHF.

The V gene is TRBV6-5, the J gene TRBJ1-1; perhaps TRBD1 as D (6 bases). The germline V gene encodes CDR1 MNHEY and CDR2 SVGAGI. This CDR3 comprises 13 residues. V was shortened by 6 bases and J by 7 bases, with 15 bases between the two germline ends. As DNA, the CDR3 is TGTGCCAGCAGCGCGGGGGGCATTGATGAAGCTTTCTTT. This codes for CASSAGGIDEAFF.

This clone came up a few times. The sample contains more than one DNA sequence encoding this CDR3. The chain couples TRBV27 to TRBJ1-1; tentative D call: TRBD1 (5 bases). The germline V gene has CDR1 MNHEY and CDR2 SMNVEV (reference sequence). Between the trimmed V and J ends, which lost 2 bases and 0 bases, there was a span of 10 bases. This CDR3 has 15 amino acids. CDR3 protein: CASSLSPGMNTEAFF. The DNA for the CDR3 is TGTGCCAGCAGTTTAAGTCCAGGGATGAACACTGAAGCTTTCTTT.

V is TRBV6-1 and J is TRBJ2-5, with TRBD1 matching over 9 bases. Trimming cost V 7 bases and J 3 bases; bases outside gene matches: 6. Germline loops: CDR1 MNHNS, CDR2 SASEGT. The CDR3 sequence is 14 residues long. CDR3 loop: CASIMDRGKETQYF. The CDR3 bases are TGTGCCAGCATCATGGACAGGGGAAAAGAGACCCAGTACTTC.

J is TRBJ2-1 and V is TRBV7-9; D is unclear. V gave up 8 bases and J gave up 5 bases, with 13 bases separating them. The length of the CDR3 is 13 residues. Germline V gene lookup returns CDR1 SEHNR and CDR2 FQNEAQ (reference sequence). The CDR3 is CASLVVEDNEQFF. CDR3 bases: TGTGCCAGCTTGGTTGTAGAAGACAATGAGCAGTTCTTC.

This chain connects TRBV29-1 to TRBJ2-3, with D tentatively TRBD1 (5 bases). Germline loops: CDR1 SQVTM, CDR2 ANQGSEA. V dropped 4 bases and J dropped 2 bases, with 13 bases sitting between them. This CDR3 contains 14 residues. CDR3: CSVVFGAYTDTQYF. The CDR3 DNA sequence: TGCAGCGTTGTATTTGGGGCATACACAGATACGCAGTATTTT.

This rearrangement joins TRBV7-2 to TRBJ2-3; D not resolved. V lost 4 bases and J 4 bases, leaving 6 bases between the germline ends. The CDR3 has 12 residues. Germline V gene sequence: CDR1 SGHTA, CDR2 FQGNSA. This CDR3 is CASSSYADTQYF. The CDR3 DNA follows: TGTGCCAGCAGCTCCTACGCAGATACGCAGTATTTT. Filled out from reference TRBV7-2 and TRBJ2-3, the complete variable domain reads GAGVSQSPSNKVTEKGKDVELRCDPISGHTALYWYRQSLGQGLEFLIYFQGNSAPDKSGLPSDRFSAERTGGSVSTLTIQRTQQEDSAVYLCASSSYADTQYFGPGTRLTVL.